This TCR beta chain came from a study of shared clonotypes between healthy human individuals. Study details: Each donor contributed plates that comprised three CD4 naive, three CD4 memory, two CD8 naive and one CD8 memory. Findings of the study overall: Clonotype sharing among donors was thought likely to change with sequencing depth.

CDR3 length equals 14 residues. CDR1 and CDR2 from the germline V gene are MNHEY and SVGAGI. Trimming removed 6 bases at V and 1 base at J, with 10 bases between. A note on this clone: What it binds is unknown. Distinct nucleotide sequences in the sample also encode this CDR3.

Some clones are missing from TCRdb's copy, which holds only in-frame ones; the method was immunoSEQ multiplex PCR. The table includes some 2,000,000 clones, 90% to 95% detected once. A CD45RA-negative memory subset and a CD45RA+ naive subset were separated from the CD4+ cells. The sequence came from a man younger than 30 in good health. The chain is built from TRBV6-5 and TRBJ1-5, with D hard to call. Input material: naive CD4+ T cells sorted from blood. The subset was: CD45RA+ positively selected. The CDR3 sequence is CASSTGRSNQPQHF. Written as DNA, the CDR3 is TGTGCCAGCAGCACCGGCAGGAGCAATCAGCCCCAGCATTTT.